The T cell receptor (beta chain) under discussion was sequenced for a study of T cell responses to AZD1222 COVID-19 vaccine. Clones were sequenced by immunoSEQ multiplex PCR, and TCRdb holds only the in-frame ones, with some missing. The data contain 150,000 to 200,000 clones, approximately 90% of them singletons. Germline V gene lookup returns CDR1 SGHRS and CDR2 YFSETQ. Trimming pared 0 bases from V and 4 bases from J, leaving 14 bases between. The CDR3 is made up of 15 amino acids. The chain has TRBV5-1 and TRBJ2-7; perhaps TRBD1 as D (6 bases). The TCR originated in an adult who received the AZD1222 COVID-19 vaccine. Sample: peripheral blood, taken 28 days after the second AZD1222 dose. The CDR3 DNA sequence: TGCGCCAGCAGCTTGGTGGCAGGGGCGTCTTACGAGCAGTACTTC. Protein product: CASSLVAGASYEQYF.